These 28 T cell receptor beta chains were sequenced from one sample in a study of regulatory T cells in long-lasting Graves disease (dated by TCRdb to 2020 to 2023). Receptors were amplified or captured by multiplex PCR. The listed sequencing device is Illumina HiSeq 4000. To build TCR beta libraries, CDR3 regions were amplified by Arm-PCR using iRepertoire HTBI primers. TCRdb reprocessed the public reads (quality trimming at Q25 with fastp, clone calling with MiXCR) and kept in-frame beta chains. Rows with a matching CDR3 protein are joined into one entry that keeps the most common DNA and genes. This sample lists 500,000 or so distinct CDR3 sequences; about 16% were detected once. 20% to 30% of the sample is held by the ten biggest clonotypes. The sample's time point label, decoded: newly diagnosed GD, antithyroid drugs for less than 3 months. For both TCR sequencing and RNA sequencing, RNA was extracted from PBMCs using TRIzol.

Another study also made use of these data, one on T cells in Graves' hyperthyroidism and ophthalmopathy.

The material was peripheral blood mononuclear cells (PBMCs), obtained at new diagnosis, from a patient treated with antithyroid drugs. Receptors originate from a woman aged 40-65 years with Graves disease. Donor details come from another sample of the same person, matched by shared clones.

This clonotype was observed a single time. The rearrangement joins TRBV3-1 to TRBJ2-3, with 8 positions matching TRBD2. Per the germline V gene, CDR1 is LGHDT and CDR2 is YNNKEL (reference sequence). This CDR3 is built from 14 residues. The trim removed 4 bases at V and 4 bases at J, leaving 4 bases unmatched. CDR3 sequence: CASSRGGTADTQYF. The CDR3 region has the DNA TGTGCCAGCAGCCGCGGGGGGACGGCAGATACGCAGTATTTT.

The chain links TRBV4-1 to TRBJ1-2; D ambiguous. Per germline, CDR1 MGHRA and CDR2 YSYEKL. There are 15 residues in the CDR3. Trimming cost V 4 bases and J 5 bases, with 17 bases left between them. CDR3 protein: CASSLLFGKEYGYTF. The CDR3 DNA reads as TGCGCCAGCAGCCTACTGTTCGGGAAGGAGTATGGCTACACCTTC.

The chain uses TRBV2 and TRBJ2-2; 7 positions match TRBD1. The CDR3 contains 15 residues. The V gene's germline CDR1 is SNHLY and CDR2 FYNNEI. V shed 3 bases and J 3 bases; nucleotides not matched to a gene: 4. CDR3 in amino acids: CASSDKGADTGELFF. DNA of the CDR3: TGTGCCAGCAGTGACAAGGGGGCGGACACCGGGGAGCTGTTTTTT. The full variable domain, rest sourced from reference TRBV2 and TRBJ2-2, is EPEVTQTPSHQVTQMGQEVILRCVPISNHLYFYWYRQILGQKVEFLVSFYNNEISEKSEIFDDQFSVERPDGSNFTLKIRSTKLEDSAMYFCASSDKGADTGELFFGEGSRLTVL.

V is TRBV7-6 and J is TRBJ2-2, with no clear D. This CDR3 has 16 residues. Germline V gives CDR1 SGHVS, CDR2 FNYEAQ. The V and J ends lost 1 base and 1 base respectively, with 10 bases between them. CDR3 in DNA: TGTGCCAGCAGCTTAGACAGCCAAATGAACACCGGGGAGCTGTTTTTT. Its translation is CASSLDSQMNTGELFF.

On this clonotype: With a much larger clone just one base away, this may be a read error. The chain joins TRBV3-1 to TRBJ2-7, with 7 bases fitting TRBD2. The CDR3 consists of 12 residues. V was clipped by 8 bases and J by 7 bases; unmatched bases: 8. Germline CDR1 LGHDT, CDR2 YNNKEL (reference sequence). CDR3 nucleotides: TGTGCCAGCTCACCCCAACTAGCGGAGCAGTACTTC. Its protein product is CASSPQLAEQYF.

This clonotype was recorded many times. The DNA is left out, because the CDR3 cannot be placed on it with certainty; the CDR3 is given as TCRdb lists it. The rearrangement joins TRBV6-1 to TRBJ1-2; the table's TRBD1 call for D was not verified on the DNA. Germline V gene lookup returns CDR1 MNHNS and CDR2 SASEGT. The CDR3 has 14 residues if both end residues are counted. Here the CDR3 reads CASIPNVGDGARAF.

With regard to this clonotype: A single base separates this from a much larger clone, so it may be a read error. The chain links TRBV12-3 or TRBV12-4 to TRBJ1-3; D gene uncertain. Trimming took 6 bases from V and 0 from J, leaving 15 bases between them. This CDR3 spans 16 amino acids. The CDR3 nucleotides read TGTGCCAGCAGCCTCCGTGGCACCGTCTCTGGAAACACCATATATTTT. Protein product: CASSLRGTVSGNTIYF.

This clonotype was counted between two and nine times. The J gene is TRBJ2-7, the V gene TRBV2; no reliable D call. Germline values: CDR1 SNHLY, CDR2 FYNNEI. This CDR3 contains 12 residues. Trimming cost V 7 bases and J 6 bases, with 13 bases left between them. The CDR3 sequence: CASTPMLGEQYF. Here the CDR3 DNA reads TGTGCCAGCACCCCGATGCTGGGCGAGCAGTACTTC.

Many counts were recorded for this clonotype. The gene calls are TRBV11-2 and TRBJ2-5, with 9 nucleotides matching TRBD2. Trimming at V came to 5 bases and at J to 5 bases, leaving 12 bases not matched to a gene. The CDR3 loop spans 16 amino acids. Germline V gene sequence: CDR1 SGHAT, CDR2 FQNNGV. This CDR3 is CASSRLSGGWVETQYF. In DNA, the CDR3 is TGTGCCAGCAGCCGCCTTAGCGGGGGATGGGTGGAGACCCAGTACTTC. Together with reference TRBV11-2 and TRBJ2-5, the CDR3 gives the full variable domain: EAGVAQSPRYKIIEKRQSVAFWCNPISGHATLYWYQQILGQGPKLLIQFQNNGVVDDSQLPKDRFSAERLKGVDSTLKIQPAKLEDSAVYLCASSRLSGGWVETQYFGPGTRLLVL.

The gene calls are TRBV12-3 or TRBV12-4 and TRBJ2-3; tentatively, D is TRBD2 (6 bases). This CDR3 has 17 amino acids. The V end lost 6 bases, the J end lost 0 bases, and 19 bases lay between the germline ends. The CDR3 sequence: CASSHSSVAASTDTQYF. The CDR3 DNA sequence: TGTGCCAGCAGCCATTCTAGCGTCGCGGCTAGCACAGATACGCAGTATTTT.

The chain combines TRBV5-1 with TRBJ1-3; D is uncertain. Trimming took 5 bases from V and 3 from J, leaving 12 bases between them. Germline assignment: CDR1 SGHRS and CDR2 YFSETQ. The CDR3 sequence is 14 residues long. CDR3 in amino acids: CASRDPSGGNTIYF. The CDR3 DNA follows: TGCGCCAGCAGAGACCCTTCGGGTGGAAACACCATATATTTT.

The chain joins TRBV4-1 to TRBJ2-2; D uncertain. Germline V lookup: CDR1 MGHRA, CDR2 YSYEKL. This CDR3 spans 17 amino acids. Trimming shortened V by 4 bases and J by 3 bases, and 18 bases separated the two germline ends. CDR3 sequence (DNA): TGCGCCAGCAGCCCCCTACCCGGGTGGATAGACACCGGGGAGCTGTTTTTT. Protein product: CASSPLPGWIDTGELFF.

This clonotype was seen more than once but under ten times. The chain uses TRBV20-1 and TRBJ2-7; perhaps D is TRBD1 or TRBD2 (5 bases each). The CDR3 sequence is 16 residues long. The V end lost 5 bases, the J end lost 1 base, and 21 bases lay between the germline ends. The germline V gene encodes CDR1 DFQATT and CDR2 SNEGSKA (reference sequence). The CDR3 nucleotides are TGCAGTGCTCGCCCCCCCGGAGACAGCGGATCCTACGAGCAGTACTTC. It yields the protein CSARPPGDSGSYEQYF.

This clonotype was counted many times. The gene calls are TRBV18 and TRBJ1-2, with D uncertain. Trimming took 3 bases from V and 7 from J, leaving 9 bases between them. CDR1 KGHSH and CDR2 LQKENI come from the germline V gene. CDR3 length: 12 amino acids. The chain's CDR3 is CASSPDNSGYTF. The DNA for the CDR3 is TGTGCCAGCTCACCTGACAATTCTGGCTACACCTTC. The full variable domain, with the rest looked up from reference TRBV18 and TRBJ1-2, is NAGVMQNPRHLVRRRGQEARLRCSPMKGHSHVYWYRQLPEEGLKFMVYLQKENIIDESGMPKERFSAEFPKEGPSILRIQQVVRGDSAAYFCASSPDNSGYTFGSGTRLTVV.

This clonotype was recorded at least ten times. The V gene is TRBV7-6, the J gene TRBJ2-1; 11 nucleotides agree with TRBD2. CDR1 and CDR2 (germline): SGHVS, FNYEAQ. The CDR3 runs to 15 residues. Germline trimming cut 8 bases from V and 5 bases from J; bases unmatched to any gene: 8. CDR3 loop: CASGIAGGPDNEQFF. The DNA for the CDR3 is TGTGCCAGCGGTATAGCGGGGGGGCCAGACAATGAGCAGTTCTTC. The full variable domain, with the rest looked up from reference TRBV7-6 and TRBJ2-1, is GAGVSQSPRYKVTKRGQDVALRCDPISGHVSLYWYRQALGQGPEFLTYFNYEAQQDKSGLPNDRFSAERPEGSISTLTIQRTEQRDSAMYRCASGIAGGPDNEQFFGPGTRLTVL.

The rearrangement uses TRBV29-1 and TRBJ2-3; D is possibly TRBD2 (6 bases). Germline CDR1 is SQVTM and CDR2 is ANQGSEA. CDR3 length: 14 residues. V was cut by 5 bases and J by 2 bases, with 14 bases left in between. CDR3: CSVRDSTFTDTQYF. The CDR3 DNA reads TGCAGCGTTCGGGACTCCACCTTCACAGATACGCAGTATTTT.

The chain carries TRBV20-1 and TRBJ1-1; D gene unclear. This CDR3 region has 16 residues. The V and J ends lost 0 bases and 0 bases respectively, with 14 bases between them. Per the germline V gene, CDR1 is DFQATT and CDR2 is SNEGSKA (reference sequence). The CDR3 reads CSARDTRGPLNTEAFF. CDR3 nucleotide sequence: TGCAGTGCTAGAGATACAAGAGGACCGTTGAACACTGAAGCTTTCTTT.

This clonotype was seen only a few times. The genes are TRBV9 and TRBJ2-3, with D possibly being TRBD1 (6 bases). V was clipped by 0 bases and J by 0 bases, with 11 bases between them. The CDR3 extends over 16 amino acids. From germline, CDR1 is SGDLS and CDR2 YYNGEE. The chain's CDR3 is CASSVGPGQSTDTQYF. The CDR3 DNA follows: TGTGCCAGCAGCGTAGGTCCAGGACAGAGCACAGATACGCAGTATTTT.

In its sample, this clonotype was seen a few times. CDR3 amino acids: CSARDRGGANNEQFF. In DNA form, the CDR3 reads TGCAGTGCTAGAGATCGCGGGGGGGCCAACAATGAGCAGTTCTTC. The V and J genes are TRBV20-1 and TRBJ2-1; TRBD2 matches 9 bases. Germline CDR1 and CDR2: DFQATT and SNEGSKA (reference sequence). The trim removed 0 bases at V and 5 bases at J, leaving 5 bases unmatched. The CDR3 runs 15 residues.

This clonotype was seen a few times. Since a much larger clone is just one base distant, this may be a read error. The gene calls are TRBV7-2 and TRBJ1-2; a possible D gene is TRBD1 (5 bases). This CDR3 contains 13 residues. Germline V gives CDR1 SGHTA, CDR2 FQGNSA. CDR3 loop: CASSRNRDYGHTF. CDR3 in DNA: TGTGCCAGCAGCCGAAACCGGGACTATGGCCACACCTTC.

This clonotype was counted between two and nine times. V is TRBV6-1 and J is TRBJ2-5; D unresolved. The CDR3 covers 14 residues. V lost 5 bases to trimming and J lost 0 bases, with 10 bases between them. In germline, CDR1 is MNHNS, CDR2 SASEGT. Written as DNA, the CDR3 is TGTGCCAGCAGTCCCCGGACCAACCAAGAGACCCAGTACTTC. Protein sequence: CASSPRTNQETQYF.

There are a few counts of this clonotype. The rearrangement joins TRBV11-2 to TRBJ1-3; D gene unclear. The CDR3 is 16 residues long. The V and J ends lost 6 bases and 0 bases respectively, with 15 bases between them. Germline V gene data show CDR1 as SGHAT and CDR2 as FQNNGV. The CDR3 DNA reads TGTGCCAGCAGTACCCTCGGAACTTACTCTGGAAACACCATATATTTT. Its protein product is CASSTLGTYSGNTIYF.

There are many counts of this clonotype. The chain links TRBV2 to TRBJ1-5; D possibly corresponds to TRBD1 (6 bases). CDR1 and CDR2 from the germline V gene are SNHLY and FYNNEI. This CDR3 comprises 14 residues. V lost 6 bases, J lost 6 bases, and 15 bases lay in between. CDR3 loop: CASREPQGGQPQHF. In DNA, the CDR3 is TGTGCCAGCAGAGAGCCACAGGGAGGTCAGCCCCAGCATTTT.

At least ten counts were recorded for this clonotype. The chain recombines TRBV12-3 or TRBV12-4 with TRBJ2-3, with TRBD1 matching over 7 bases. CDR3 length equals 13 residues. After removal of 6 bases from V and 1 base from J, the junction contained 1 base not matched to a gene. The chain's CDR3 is CASRDRGTDTQYF. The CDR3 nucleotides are TGTGCCAGCAGAGACAGGGGCACAGATACGCAGTATTTT.

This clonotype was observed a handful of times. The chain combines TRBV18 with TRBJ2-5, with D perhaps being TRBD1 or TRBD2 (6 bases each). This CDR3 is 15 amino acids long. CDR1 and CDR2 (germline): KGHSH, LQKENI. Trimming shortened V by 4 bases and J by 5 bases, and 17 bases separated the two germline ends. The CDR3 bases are TGTGCCAGCTCACAGCTCGGGGGCCGTGGCGAGACCCAGTACTTC. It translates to CASSQLGGRGETQYF.

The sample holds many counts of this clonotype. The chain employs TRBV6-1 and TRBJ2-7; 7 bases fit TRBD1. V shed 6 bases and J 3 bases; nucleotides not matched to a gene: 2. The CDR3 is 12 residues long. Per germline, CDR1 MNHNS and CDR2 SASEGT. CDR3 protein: CASSPGGYEQYF. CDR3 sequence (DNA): TGTGCCAGCAGCCCAGGGGGCTACGAGCAGTACTTC.

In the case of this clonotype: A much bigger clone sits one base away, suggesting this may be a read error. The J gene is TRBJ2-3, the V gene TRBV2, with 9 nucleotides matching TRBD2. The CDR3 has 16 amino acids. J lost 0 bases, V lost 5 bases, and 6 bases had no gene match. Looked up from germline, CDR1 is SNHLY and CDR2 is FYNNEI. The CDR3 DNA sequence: TGTGCCAGCAGTAAAGACCTAGCGGGGAGCACAGATACGCAGTATTTT. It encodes CASSKDLAGSTDTQYF.

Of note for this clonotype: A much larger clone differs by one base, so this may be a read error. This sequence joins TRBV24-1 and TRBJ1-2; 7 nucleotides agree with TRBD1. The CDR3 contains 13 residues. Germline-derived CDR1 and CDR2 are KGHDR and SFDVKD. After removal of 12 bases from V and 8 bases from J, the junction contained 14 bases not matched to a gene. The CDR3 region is CAAGTGQEGGYTF. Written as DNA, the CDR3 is TGTGCCGCCGGCACCGGACAGGAAGGAGGCTACACCTTC.